This TCR beta chain comes out of a study of blood T cell repertoires in COVID-19. Germline CDR1 reads MNHNS; CDR2 reads SASEGT. The CDR3 has 14 amino acids. Between the trimmed V and J ends, which lost 3 bases and 4 bases, there was a span of 9 bases. Profiled with immunoSEQ multiplex PCR; TCRdb holds only in-frame clones, not every one. Here the sample spans 90,000 to 120,000 clones, roughly 84% being singletons. This clonotype was obtained from a human donor in a cohort sampled during active COVID-19. The sample consisted of peripheral blood. This chain joins TRBV6-1 and TRBJ1-4; D call uncertain. As DNA, the CDR3 is TGTGCCAGCAGTGAGCAGCGCCATAATGAAAAACTGTTTTTT. Its translation is CASSEQRHNEKLFF.